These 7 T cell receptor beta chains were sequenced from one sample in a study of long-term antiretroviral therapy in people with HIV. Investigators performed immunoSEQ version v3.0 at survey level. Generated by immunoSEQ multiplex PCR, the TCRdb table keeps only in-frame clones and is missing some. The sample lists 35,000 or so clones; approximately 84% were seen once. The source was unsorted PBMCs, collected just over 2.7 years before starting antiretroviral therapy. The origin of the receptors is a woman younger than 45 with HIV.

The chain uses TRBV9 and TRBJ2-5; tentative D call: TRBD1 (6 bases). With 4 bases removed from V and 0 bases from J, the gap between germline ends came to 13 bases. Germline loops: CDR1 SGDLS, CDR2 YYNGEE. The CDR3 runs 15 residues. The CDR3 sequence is CASSPQGQYQETQYF. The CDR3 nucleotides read TGTGCCAGCAGCCCGCAGGGGCAGTACCAAGAGACCCAGTACTTC.

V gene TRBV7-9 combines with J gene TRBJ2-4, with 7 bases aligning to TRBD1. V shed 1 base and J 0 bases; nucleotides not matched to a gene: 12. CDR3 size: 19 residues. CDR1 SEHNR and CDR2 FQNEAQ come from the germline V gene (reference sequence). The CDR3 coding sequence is TGTGCCAGCAGCTTAGGCCTAACAGGGGACCGATTAGCCAAAAACATTCAGTACTTC. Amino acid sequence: CASSLGLTGDRLAKNIQYF.

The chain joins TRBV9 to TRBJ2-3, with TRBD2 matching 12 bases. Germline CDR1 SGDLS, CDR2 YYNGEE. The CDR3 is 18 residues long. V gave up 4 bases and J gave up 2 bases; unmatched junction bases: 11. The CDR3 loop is CASSPRGGLAGTTDTQYF. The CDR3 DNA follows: TGTGCCAGCAGCCCCAGGGGTGGACTAGCGGGGACCACAGATACGCAGTATTTT.

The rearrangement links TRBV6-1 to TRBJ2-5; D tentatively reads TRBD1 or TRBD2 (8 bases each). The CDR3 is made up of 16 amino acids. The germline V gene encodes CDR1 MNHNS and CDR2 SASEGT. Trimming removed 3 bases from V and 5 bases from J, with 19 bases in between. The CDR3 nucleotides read TGTGCCAGCAGTGAGGTAGCGGGGACAGGCGCGGAGACCCAGTACTTC. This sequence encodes CASSEVAGTGAETQYF.

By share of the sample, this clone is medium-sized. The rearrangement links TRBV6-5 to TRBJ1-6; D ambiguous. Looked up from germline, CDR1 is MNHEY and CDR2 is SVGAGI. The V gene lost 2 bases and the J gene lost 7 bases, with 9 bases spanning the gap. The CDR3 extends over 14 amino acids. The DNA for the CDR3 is TGTGCCAGCAGTTACGACCCAAAAAATTCACCCCTCCACTTT. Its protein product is CASSYDPKNSPLHF.

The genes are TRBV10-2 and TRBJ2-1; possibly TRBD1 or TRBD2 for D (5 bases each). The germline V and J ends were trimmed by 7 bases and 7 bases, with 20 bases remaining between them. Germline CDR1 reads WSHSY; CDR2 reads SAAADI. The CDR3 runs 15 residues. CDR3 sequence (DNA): TGCGCCAGCATGGGGCGCGGGCACCACGGGAATGAGCAGTTCTTC. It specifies CASMGRGHHGNEQFF.

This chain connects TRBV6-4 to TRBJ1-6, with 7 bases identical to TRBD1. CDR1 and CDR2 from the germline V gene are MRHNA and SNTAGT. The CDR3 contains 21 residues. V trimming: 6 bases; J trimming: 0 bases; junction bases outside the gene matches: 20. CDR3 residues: CASRDKGTALTLSSYNSPLHF. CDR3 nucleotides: TGTGCCAGCAGAGACAAAGGGACAGCACTTACTTTGAGCTCCTATAATTCACCCCTCCACTTT.